The present T cell receptor beta chain was sequenced within a study of naive and memory T cell subsets. Points from the study as a whole: TCR abundance followed a power law differing between naive and memory subsets.

This clonotype was counted many times. As yet, its antigen is unknown. The CDR3 has 14 amino acids. V dropped 5 bases and J dropped 3 bases, with 13 bases sitting between them. Germline V gene lookup returns CDR1 SGHVS and CDR2 FNYEAQ. An equimolar mix of two oligonucleotides served as the beta constant-region primer for TRBC1 and TRBC2. TCRdb itself ran the UMI-ligation and nested PCR reads through MiXCR, one entry per CDR3 protein. The data hold 25,000 to 30,000 distinct CDR3 sequences, with about 11% observed a single time. Sequenced input: effector memory CD4+ T cells from blood. Indicated subset: effector memory, CD45RA- CD27-. This sequence joins TRBV7-6 and TRBJ1-1; no definite D call. This TCR was recovered from a human donor in good health. The CDR3, as DNA: TGTGCCAGCAGCCCTCGGGCCGGGGACACTGAAGCTTTCTTT. Encoded protein: CASSPRAGDTEAFF.